The entry below describes one TCR beta chain. The data are from a study of blood T cell repertoires in COVID-19. The wider study: Some COVID-19 samples were acute and others convalescent; all came from the United States, Italy and Spain.

V was trimmed by 2 bases and J by 0 bases, leaving 5 bases between them. The length of the CDR3 is 13 residues. In germline, CDR1 is MNHEY, CDR2 SMNVEV (reference sequence). Clones were read by immunoSEQ multiplex PCR, and TCRdb kept only the in-frame ones, dropping some. The profile shows over 150,000 clones, about 85% of them singletons. This sequence originates from a man in his forties or fifties with acute or convalescent COVID-19. The chain carries TRBV27 and TRBJ2-7, with D unclear. Source material: peripheral blood. In nucleotides, the CDR3 is TGTGCCAGCAGTTTAGGCCCCTCCTACGAGCAGTACTTC. It yields the protein CASSLGPSYEQYF.